One and the same sample provided the 24 T cell receptor beta chains below, sequenced in a study of CD8 T cells in ankylosing spondylitis. MiXCR was run by TCRdb on the 5' RACE reads, yielding one entry per CDR3 protein. The table lists hundreds of thousands of distinct CDR3 sequences, approximately 24% of them singletons. The sequenced sample consisted of blood, either unsorted or a sorted T cell fraction (not recorded which). These TCRs come from a male donor with ankylosing spondylitis or in good health (not recorded which).

This clonotype was observed at least ten times. The chain employs TRBV3-1 and TRBJ2-7, with D possibly TRBD1 on 5 matching bases. V was trimmed by 1 base and J by 13 bases, leaving 14 bases between them. This CDR3 spans 12 amino acids. Germline-derived CDR1 and CDR2 are LGHDT and YNNKEL (reference sequence). CDR3: CASSQAGAAIYF. CDR3 in DNA: TGTGCCAGCAGCCAAGCTGGGGCTGCGATCTACTTC.

The chain joins TRBV5-1 to TRBJ2-7, with D possibly TRBD1 on 6 matching bases. Germline-derived CDR1 and CDR2 are SGHRS and YFSETQ. V gave up 1 base and J gave up 4 bases, with 12 bases separating them. The CDR3 loop spans 14 amino acids. The DNA of the CDR3 is TGCGCCAGCAGCTTGAGGCAGGGGAAGTACGAGCAGTACTTC. This translates into CASSLRQGKYEQYF. Filled out from reference TRBV5-1 and TRBJ2-7, the complete variable domain reads KAGVTQTPRYLIKTRGQQVTLSCSPISGHRSVSWYQQTPGQGLQFLFEYFSETQRNKGNFPGRFSGRQFSNSRSEMNVSTLELGDSALYLCASSLRQGKYEQYFGPGTRLTVT.

This clonotype was found a few times. Mismatch with germline at one junction end may stem from a read error. The chain uses TRBV20-1 and TRBJ2-1; D unclear. The CDR3 length is 12 residues. Germline V gene sequence: CDR1 DFQATT, CDR2 SNEGSKA (reference sequence). CDR3 DNA sequence: TGCAGTGCCAGAGAAGCATACAATGAGCAGTTCTTC. Translating gives CSAREAYNEQFF.

Of note for this clonotype: Mismatch with germline at one junction end may stem from a read error. The rearrangement links TRBV4-1 to TRBJ2-3; a weak D match, TRBD1 (6 bases). The CDR3 is made up of 16 amino acids. The germline V gene encodes CDR1 MGHRA and CDR2 YSYEKL. The CDR3 nucleotides read TGCGTCAGCAGCCAAGGACTGGCCAGGGGAACAGATACGCAGTATTTT. Its protein is CVSSQGLARGTDTQYF.

This clonotype has just one count. The chain recombines TRBV10-3 with TRBJ2-3; 9 bases agree with TRBD2. CDR1 is ENHRY, CDR2 SYGVKD, per germline. The CDR3 consists of 15 residues. Germline trimming cut 10 bases from V and 0 bases from J; bases unmatched to any gene: 8. Written as DNA, the CDR3 is TGTGCCACCGCGGGGACTAGCTCTAGCACAGATACGCAGTATTTT. Translated: CATAGTSSSTDTQYF.

The chain employs TRBV5-6 and TRBJ2-5; 8 nucleotides line up with TRBD2. The CDR3 extends over 14 amino acids. Germline CDR1 is SGHDT and CDR2 is YYEEEE. The trim removed 1 base at V and 5 bases at J, leaving 4 bases unmatched. As DNA, the CDR3 is TGTGCCAGCAGCTTGCGGGAGGGCCTGGAGACCCAGTACTTC. Protein: CASSLREGLETQYF.

In its sample, this clonotype was seen many times. J is TRBJ1-2 and V is TRBV12-3 or TRBV12-4; D is ambiguous. The length of the CDR3 is 14 residues. The ends were cut back, 0 bases at V and 7 bases at J, with 12 bases in the middle. CDR3: CASSLARGKGGYTF. The CDR3 DNA follows: TGTGCCAGCAGTTTAGCGCGTGGGAAGGGTGGCTACACCTTC.

This clonotype was detected once. V usage is TRBV7-2 and J usage is TRBJ1-5; possibly TRBD1 for D (5 bases). The germline CDR1 and CDR2 sequences are SGHTA and FQGNSA. The CDR3 runs 12 residues. V lost 4 bases and J 6 bases, leaving 7 bases between the germline ends. The CDR3 protein is CASSSGSQPQHF. CDR3 coding DNA: TGTGCCAGCAGCTCAGGGAGTCAGCCCCAGCATTTT.

There are many counts of this clonotype. This chain links TRBV12-3 or TRBV12-4 with TRBJ2-4; a possible D gene is TRBD2 (6 bases). Trimming removed 5 bases at V and 7 bases at J, with 15 bases between. This CDR3 has 14 amino acids. In DNA, the CDR3 is TGTGCCAGCAGTACCACAGGAGGGTGGAACATTCAGTACTTC. Its protein product is CASSTTGGWNIQYF.

The table lists this clonotype with a few counts. The chain couples TRBV5-6 to TRBJ2-5, with D unresolved. The germline gives CDR1 SGHDT, CDR2 YYEEEE. The germline V and J ends were trimmed by 4 bases and 5 bases, with 12 bases remaining between them. CDR3 length: 13 residues. The CDR3 nucleotides are TGTGCCAGCAGCCCACACAGCTTGGAGACCCAGTACTTC. It translates to CASSPHSLETQYF.

The chain employs TRBV7-8 and TRBJ2-7, with D possibly being TRBD2 (6 bases). CDR1 is SGHVS and CDR2 is FQNEAQ in the germline V gene. CDR3 length: 13 residues. V dropped 8 bases and J dropped 0 bases, with 11 bases sitting between them. As DNA, the CDR3 is TGTGCCAGCGAAAGCGGGCACTCCTACGAGCAGTACTTC. Amino acids: CASESGHSYEQYF. The variable domain in full, completed from reference TRBV7-8 and TRBJ2-7, reads GAGVSQSPRYKVAKRGQDVALRCDPISGHVSLFWYQQALGQGPEFLTYFQNEAQLDKSGLPSDRFFAERPEGSVSTLKIQRTQQEDSAVYLCASESGHSYEQYFGPGTRLTVT.

In this sample, this clonotype turned up many times. The J gene is TRBJ2-1, the V gene TRBV20-1, with a weak D call TRBD2 (6 bases). V was cut by 2 bases and J by 3 bases, with 14 bases left in between. Germline CDR1 and CDR2: DFQATT and SNEGSKA (reference sequence). CDR3 size: 15 residues. Written as DNA, the CDR3 is TGCAGTGCTAGAACCGGGACTTACAACTACAATGAGCAGTTCTTC. Its translation: CSARTGTYNYNEQFF.

This clonotype has ten or more counts. This chain uses TRBV12-3 or TRBV12-4 with TRBJ2-3, with D possibly matching TRBD1 (5 bases). With 7 bases removed from V and 5 bases from J, the gap between germline ends came to 7 bases. This CDR3 contains 11 residues. CDR3: CASTGQDTQYF. DNA for the CDR3: TGTGCCAGCACCGGACAAGATACGCAGTATTTT.

This clonotype appeared a few times. The chain couples TRBV29-1 to TRBJ2-5; D gene uncertain. CDR3 size: 11 residues. Trimming shortened V by 4 bases and J by 5 bases, and 8 bases separated the two germline ends. In germline, CDR1 is SQVTM, CDR2 ANQGSEA. CDR3 residues: CSVAILETQYF. In DNA, the CDR3 is TGCAGCGTTGCCATACTCGAGACCCAGTACTTC.

This clonotype has at least ten counts. The gene calls are TRBV20-1 and TRBJ2-2; TRBD2 is a possible D gene (7 bases). This CDR3 has 18 residues. V was pared by 6 bases and J by 0 bases, with 23 bases between. Germline lookup yields CDR1 DFQATT and CDR2 SNEGSKA (reference sequence). The CDR3 here is CSAGRGWGRAPNTGELFF. The CDR3 DNA follows: TGCAGTGCCGGCAGGGGTTGGGGGAGGGCCCCGAACACCGGGGAGCTGTTTTTT.

This clonotype was seen at least ten times. The chain links TRBV20-1 to TRBJ1-1; D not resolved. The V gene lost 3 bases and the J gene lost 1 base, with 12 bases spanning the gap. The CDR3 totals 14 residues. Germline V lookup: CDR1 DFQATT, CDR2 SNEGSKA (reference sequence). The CDR3 nucleotides read TGCAGTGCTAGTGCTGGAAGGGCGAACACTGAAGCTTTCTTT. It is translated as CSASAGRANTEAFF.

V and J are TRBV10-3 and TRBJ2-2; 7 positions match TRBD2. The CDR3 totals 14 residues. Per the germline V gene, CDR1 is ENHRY and CDR2 is SYGVKD. V dropped 10 bases and J dropped 5; count of bases not matched to a gene: 10. CDR3 amino acids: CATTGGPTTGELFF. The CDR3 coding sequence is TGTGCCACCACGGGGGGTCCTACTACCGGGGAGCTGTTTTTT.

In this sample, this clonotype turned up many times. The rearrangement links TRBV5-1 to TRBJ2-2, with a weak D call TRBD2 (5 bases). V dropped 0 bases and J dropped 0 bases, with 9 bases sitting between them. Germline V gene data show CDR1 as SGHRS and CDR2 as YFSETQ. CDR3 length: 16 residues. In DNA, the CDR3 is TGCGCCAGCAGCTTGGCCCAGCGGACGAACACCGGGGAGCTGTTTTTT. Protein: CASSLAQRTNTGELFF.

The V gene is TRBV5-5, the J gene TRBJ2-2, with a weak D call TRBD1 (6 bases). CDR3 length: 15 residues. Germline values: CDR1 SGHKS, CDR2 YYEKEE (reference sequence). V lost 4 bases to trimming and J lost 5 bases, with 15 bases between them. Written as DNA, the CDR3 is TGTGCCAGCAGCCCAAACGCCAGGGGAACCGGGGAGCTGTTTTTT. Translating it yields CASSPNARGTGELFF. Looking up the rest from reference TRBV5-5 and TRBJ2-2 gives the full variable domain: DAGVTQSPTHLIKTRGQQVTLRCSPISGHKSVSWYQQVLGQGPQFIFQYYEKEERGRGNFPDRFSARQFPNYSSELNVNALLLGDSALYLCASSPNARGTGELFFGEGSRLTVL.

This clonotype was seen ten or more times. Here the CDR3 reads CASSSTGGAHGELFF. DNA for the CDR3: TGCGCCAGCAGTTCGACAGGGGGCGCACACGGGGAGCTGTTTTTT. This chain uses TRBV5-1 with TRBJ2-2; 10 bases match TRBD1. Trimming cost V 5 bases and J 7 bases; bases outside gene matches: 8. Germline V CDR1 and CDR2: SGHRS, YFSETQ. The CDR3 has 15 amino acids.

This clonotype came up many times. The chain's CDR3 is CSARVSGLNQPQHF. CDR3 nucleotide sequence: TGCAGTGCTAGAGTCTCGGGCCTCAACCAGCCCCAGCATTTT. The chain carries TRBV20-1 and TRBJ1-5, with D unclear. V lost 1 base and J 7 bases, leaving 14 bases between the germline ends. This CDR3 has 14 amino acids. The germline V gene has CDR1 DFQATT and CDR2 SNEGSKA (reference sequence).

This chain links TRBV21-1 with TRBJ2-5. TRBV21-1 is a pseudogene segment. CDR3 length equals 13 residues. The CDR3 nucleotides read TGTGCCAGCAGCAAATCGGGGCAAGAGACCCAGTACTTC. Encoded protein: CASSKSGQETQYF.

This clonotype was counted many times. The chain joins TRBV6-5 to TRBJ2-1; 8 nucleotides align to TRBD1. CDR3 size: 14 residues. V lost 0 bases to trimming and J lost 7 bases; unmatched junction nucleotides: 2. CDR1 is MNHEY, CDR2 SVGAGI, per germline. The CDR3 nucleotides are TGTGCCAGCAGTTACTCAACAGGGGGGAATGAGCAGTTCTTC. It encodes CASSYSTGGNEQFF.

This rearrangement joins TRBV25-1 to TRBJ2-5; 12 bases align to TRBD2. The CDR3 consists of 19 residues. Germline trimming cut 4 bases from V and 4 bases from J; bases unmatched to any gene: 16. Germline lookup yields CDR1 MGHDK and CDR2 SYGVNS. The CDR3 DNA follows: TGTGCCAGCAGTGCTACCCCGGGGCTAGCGGGAGGGCTGTCAGAGACCCAGTACTTC. This encodes CASSATPGLAGGLSETQYF. The whole variable domain, remainder taken from reference TRBV25-1 and TRBJ2-5, is EADIYQTPRYLVIGTGKKITLECSQTMGHDKMYWYQQDPGMELHLIHYSYGVNSTEKGDLSSESTVSRIRTEHFPLTLESARPSHTSQYLCASSATPGLAGGLSETQYFGPGTRLLVL.